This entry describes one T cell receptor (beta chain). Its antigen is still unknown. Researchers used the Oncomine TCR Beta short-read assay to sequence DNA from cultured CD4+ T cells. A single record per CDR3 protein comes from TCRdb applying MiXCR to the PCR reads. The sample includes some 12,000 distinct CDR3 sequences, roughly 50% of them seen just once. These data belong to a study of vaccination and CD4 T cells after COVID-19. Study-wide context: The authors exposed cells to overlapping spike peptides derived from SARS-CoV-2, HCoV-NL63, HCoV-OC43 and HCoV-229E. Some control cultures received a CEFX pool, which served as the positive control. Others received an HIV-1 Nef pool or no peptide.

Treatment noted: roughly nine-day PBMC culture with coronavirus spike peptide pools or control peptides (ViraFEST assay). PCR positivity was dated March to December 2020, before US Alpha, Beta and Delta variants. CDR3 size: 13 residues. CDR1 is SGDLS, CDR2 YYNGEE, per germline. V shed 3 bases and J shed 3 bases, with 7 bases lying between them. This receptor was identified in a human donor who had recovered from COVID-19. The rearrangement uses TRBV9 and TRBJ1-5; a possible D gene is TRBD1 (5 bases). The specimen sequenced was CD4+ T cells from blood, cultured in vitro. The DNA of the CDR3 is TGTGCCAGCAGCGGGGGGTTCAATCAGCCCCAGCATTTT. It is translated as CASSGGFNQPQHF.